This T cell receptor beta chain was found in a study of cytomegalovirus exposure and HLA in healthy donors. Method: immunoSEQ multiplex PCR; TCRdb's copy keeps in-frame clones and lacks some. The sample contains about 350,000 clones, around 90% of which appear only once. While the first cohort had 650 to 850 subjects, the donors belonged to the separate validation cohort of fewer than 150 subjects. V dropped 0 bases and J dropped 2 bases, with 7 bases sitting between them. The V gene's germline CDR1 is MGHRA and CDR2 YSYEKL. This CDR3 has 14 residues. Regarding the study as a whole: TCR beta chains numbering about 160 were designated cytomegalovirus-associated.

To note about this clone: Its antigen is undetermined.

The chain is built from TRBV4-1 and TRBJ1-2; D ambiguous. The receptor comes from a woman in her twenties or thirties in good health and CMV-seropositive. The specimen was PBMCs. The CDR3 sequence is CASSQEAENYGYTF. The CDR3 DNA is TGCGCCAGCAGCCAAGAGGCGGAGAACTATGGCTACACCTTC.